A selection of T cell receptor beta chains follows, all from one sample in a study of long-term antiretroviral therapy in people with HIV. Assay: immunoSEQ multiplex PCR; the TCRdb copy retains only in-frame clones and omits some. The sample includes roughly 24,000 clones, roughly 88% seen only once; the top ten take 6.4%. The specimen comprised unsorted PBMCs, sampled 0.6 years after starting antiretroviral therapy. These receptors came from a man aged 55 to 70 with HIV. Each CDR3 is given with its conserved first and last residue. The order of the fields is clone size, J gene, V gene, D gene, CDR3 DNA, CDR3 protein. D genes are given only for firm matches. Expanded clones are given a class, and other clones once, few, many or no size at all.

>NA|TRBJ1-1|TRBV27|TRBD1
TGTGCCAGCAGTCAAAAACAGGGGATGAACACTGAAGCTTTCTTT
CASSQKQGMNTEAFF
>NA|TRBJ2-7|TRBV9|NA
TGTGCCAGCAGCGTAGGGCAGGGACCCTATTTCGAGCAGTACTTC
CASSVGQGPYFEQYF
>NA|TRBJ1-1|TRBV10-1|NA
TGCGCCAGCAGTGAGACCAGGGGTGGCGGGACTGAAGCTTTCTTT
CASSETRGGGTEAFF
>NA|TRBJ1-1|TRBV5-1|TRBD1
TGCGCCAGCAGCATGACAGGGAGTGACACTGAAGCTTTCTTT
CASSMTGSDTEAFF
>NA|TRBJ2-5|TRBV9|NA
TGTGCCAGCAGCTCCGTGCCAGGCGAGACCCAGTACTTC
CASSSVPGETQYF
>NA|TRBJ1-4|TRBV9|NA
TGTGCCAGCAGCGCCACCAATGGGGAGATGGCAACTAATGAAAAACTGTTTTTT
CASSATNGEMATNEKLFF
>NA|TRBJ1-1|TRBV7-9|NA
TGTGCCAGCAGCTTAGCTCCAGCGAACACTGAAGCTTTCTTT
CASSLAPANTEAFF
>NA|TRBJ2-5|TRBV18|NA
TGTGCCAGCTCAACTCTCGGGGCGGCGGAGACCCAGTACTTC
CASSTLGAAETQYF
>NA|TRBJ1-5|TRBV19|TRBD1
TGTGCCAGTAGGACCTCCGGGACAGGGGGGATTAGCAATCAGCCCCAGCATTTT
CASRTSGTGGISNQPQHF
>NA|TRBJ2-3|TRBV7-3|NA
TGTGCCAGCAGCTCAGGGTGGGGTACGCAGTATTTT
CASSSGWGTQYF
>NA|TRBJ2-7|TRBV7-2|TRBD2
TGTGCCAGCAGCTTAGCGAGCGGGGTCTACGAGCAGTACTTC
CASSLASGVYEQYF
>NA|TRBJ1-4|TRBV28|TRBD1
TGTGCCAGCAGTTCGAGGACAGGGACTGAAAAACTGTTTTTT
CASSSRTGTEKLFF
>NA|TRBJ1-3|TRBV9|NA
TGTGCCAGCAGCGAGGCGGGGGGAAACACCATATATTTT
CASSEAGGNTIYF
>NA|TRBJ2-7|TRBV5-1|NA
TGCGCCAGCAGTGGGGGCCCGGGGGGCTCCTACGAGCAGTACTTC
CASSGGPGGSYEQYF
>NA|TRBJ1-4|TRBV11-3|NA
TGTGCCCAAGTGGGGGTGACTAATGAAAAACTGTTTTTT
CAQVGVTNEKLFF
>NA|TRBJ2-3|TRBV5-1|NA
TGCGCCAGCAGCACCCAGGGGTTTCCAGGAGATACGCAGTATTTT
CASSTQGFPGDTQYF
>NA|TRBJ2-3|TRBV6-4|NA
TGTGCCAGCAGTGAGCGGACAACAGATACGCAGTATTTT
CASSERTTDTQYF
>NA|TRBJ2-1|TRBV5-1|TRBD1
TGCGCCAGCAGTGGACAGGGGGCTAGCAATGAGCAGTTCTTC
CASSGQGASNEQFF
>few|TRBJ2-2|TRBV4-2|NA
TGTGCCAGCAGCCAAGCAACTGCAACCTTCGGGGAGCTGTTTTTT
CASSQATATFGELFF
>NA|TRBJ2-5|TRBV7-9|TRBD2
TGTGCCAGCAGCTCCCCCATAGCGGGGGGCCCCCTACCCCAAGAGACCCAGTACTTC
CASSSPIAGGPLPQETQYF
>once|TRBJ2-5|TRBV7-9|NA
TGTGCCAGCAGCTTACCACCCGACAGTCTTGAAGAGACCCAGTACTTC
CASSLPPDSLEETQYF
>NA|TRBJ2-2|TRBV9|TRBD2
TGTGCCAGCAGCACAAGGAGCGGGGGGGCGGTCGGGGAGCTGTTTTTT
CASSTRSGGAVGELFF
>NA|TRBJ2-1|TRBV9|NA
TGTGCCAGCAGCGTGAGGAATGAGCAGTTCTTC
CASSVRNEQFF
>NA|TRBJ1-3|TRBV23-1|NA
TGCGCCAGCAGTCAATCTCGGTTTTTCTCTGGAAACACCATATATTTT
CASSQSRFFSGNTIYF
>NA|TRBJ2-5|TRBV29-1|TRBD2
TGCAGCTCGCGTGGGAGGGGAGGCGAGACCCAGTACTTC
CSSRGRGGETQYF
>NA|TRBJ2-2|TRBV29-1|NA
TGCAGCGTCGAAGAGGCTGTAGCGCGTGGGACCGGGGAGCTGTTTTTT
CSVEEAVARGTGELFF
>NA|TRBJ2-3|TRBV6-5|NA
TGTGCCAGCTACGAAAAGCCTGATACGCAGTATTTT
CASYEKPDTQYF
>NA|TRBJ2-7|TRBV29-1|NA
TGCAGCGCACTGGACGATTTTCCGGGCGAGCAGTACTTC
CSALDDFPGEQYF
>few|TRBJ2-7|TRBV5-1|TRBD2
TGCGCCAGCAGCCCCGGTTGGCTAGCGGGCCTCTCCTACGAGCAGTACTTC
CASSPGWLAGLSYEQYF
>NA|TRBJ1-2|TRBV6-5|TRBD1
TGTGCCAGCAGTATGGACAGGGCCTACGGCTACACCTTC
CASSMDRAYGYTF
>NA|TRBJ2-7|TRBV5-1|NA
TGCGCCAGCAGCTTGTCGGGGCTAAACTCCTACGAGCAGTACTTC
CASSLSGLNSYEQYF
>NA|TRBJ2-1|TRBV12-2|NA
TGTGCAAGTCGCTTAGTTGACCCCAGAAACCCGGATGAGCAGTTCTTC
CASRLVDPRNPDEQFF
>NA|TRBJ1-4|TRBV5-5|NA
TGTGCCAGCAGCTCGTATGTGTATAACGAAAAACTGTTTTTT
CASSSYVYNEKLFF
>NA|TRBJ2-3|TRBV29-1|NA
TGCAGCGTTGAAGGGCTCCAGGGTCGGGGCGTCACAGATACGCAGTATTTT
CSVEGLQGRGVTDTQYF
>NA|TRBJ1-2|TRBV28|NA
TGTGCCAGCAGGCTACCCCTTAATGGCTACACCTTC
CASRLPLNGYTF
>NA|TRBJ1-1|TRBV9|NA
TGTGCCAGCAGTATAGACGGGGACACTGAAGCTTTCTTT
CASSIDGDTEAFF
>NA|TRBJ1-4|TRBV5-1|NA
TGCGCCAGCAGCTTGGCTGCGGGGGTAGAAGAAAAACTGTTTTTT
CASSLAAGVEEKLFF
>NA|TRBJ2-6|TRBV27|NA
TGTGCCAGCAGGCCAGGGTTTTCGGGGGCCAACGTCCTGACTTTC
CASRPGFSGANVLTF
>NA|TRBJ2-1|TRBV7-9|TRBD1
TGTGCCAGCAGCTCCAGGACAGGATCCTACAATGAGCAGTTCTTC
CASSSRTGSYNEQFF
>NA|TRBJ2-7|TRBV28|NA
TGTGCCGCCTGGGACACTTCCTACGAGCAGTACTTC
CAAWDTSYEQYF
>NA|TRBJ2-5|TRBV19|NA
TGTGCCAGTAGTATAGACGGGCAGGGAGAGACCCAGTACTTC
CASSIDGQGETQYF
>once|TRBJ2-4|TRBV13|TRBD1
TGTGCCAGCAGCGCAAGACAGGGGGGAATAACAGACATTCAGTACTTC
CASSARQGGITDIQYF
>few|TRBJ1-2|TRBV19|TRBD1
TGTGCCAGTAGTACCTCCGGGACAGGTTCTGGCTACACCTTC
CASSTSGTGSGYTF
>NA|TRBJ2-2|TRBV2|TRBD2
TGTGCCAGCAGTGTGACTAGCGGTTTTTCCGGGGAGCTGTTTTTT
CASSVTSGFSGELFF
>once|TRBJ1-2|TRBV7-9|NA
TGTGCGGGGCCCAATGGCTACACCTTC
CAGPNGYTF
>once|TRBJ1-1|TRBV27|TRBD1
TGTGCCAGCAGCGCCGGGACAGGGGGCCCAGCCACTGAAGCTTTCTTT
CASSAGTGGPATEAFF